This T cell receptor (beta chain) was documented in a study of T cell responses to AZD1222 COVID-19 vaccine. Study results and caveats: At baseline, seropositivity was found in only a handful of AZD1222 recipients. White British people made up most donors, females outnumbered males, and clonal diversity was possibly underestimated. Spike regions recognized by vaccine-associated CD4 TCRs spanned the protein, led by 160-218 and 743-854.

Per the germline V gene, CDR1 is LGHDT and CDR2 is YNNKEL (reference sequence). There are 14 residues in the CDR3. Trimming took 2 bases from V and 8 from J, leaving 15 bases between them. Concerning this clone itself: Its antigen is currently unknown.

The repertoire was sequenced with immunoSEQ multiplex PCR; TCRdb's copy has only in-frame clones and lacks some. Here the sample spans 110,000 to 150,000 clones, roughly 93% being singletons. This sequence was found in an adult in good health. This rearrangement joins TRBV3-1 (or the pseudogene TRBV3-2) to TRBJ1-1; D remains unclear. The sample here was peripheral blood, taken on day 0 of MenACWY control vaccination. CDR3 region: CASSQSFPGEEAFF. The CDR3 DNA follows: TGTGCCAGCAGCCAATCCTTCCCGGGCGAAGAAGCTTTCTTT.